These 12 T cell receptor beta chains were all obtained from the same sample, sequenced in a study of Graves' ophthalmopathy and Graves' hyperthyroidism. Using RNA transcripts, the TCR beta CDR3 regions were amplified. Second-round multiplex PCR came after a first-round RT-PCR that employed HTBI primers. TCRdb re-derived calls from the multiplex PCR reads in MiXCR, one entry per CDR3 protein. The data show about 400,000 distinct CDR3 sequences, approximately 15% seen once. What was sequenced was peripheral blood. The receptor source for this set is a woman in her late teens or twenties with stable Graves' hyperthyroidism.

This clonotype has ten or more counts. The gene calls are TRBV6-1 and TRBJ2-5, with TRBD1 matching over 9 bases. The CDR3 runs 13 residues. The trim removed 4 bases at V and 5 bases at J, leaving 2 bases unmatched. Germline CDR1 reads MNHNS; CDR2 reads SASEGT. The CDR3 is CASSVDRGETQYF. CDR3 DNA: TGTGCCAGCAGTGTCGACAGGGGGGAGACCCAGTACTTC.

Ten or more counts support this clonotype. This CDR3 is CASGAGMAGPNTEAFF. The CDR3 nucleotides read TGTGCCAGCGGGGCGGGGATGGCGGGGCCTAACACTGAAGCTTTCTTT. The J gene is TRBJ1-1, the V gene TRBV6-1; possibly TRBD1 for D (5 bases). Germline values: CDR1 MNHNS, CDR2 SASEGT. V was clipped by 8 bases and J by 2 bases, with 21 bases between them. This CDR3 has 16 amino acids.

Points on this clonotype: This sequence may be a read error, since a much larger clone differs from it by one base. The chain is built from TRBV6-1 and TRBJ1-2, with D unclear. The CDR3 is 14 amino acids. V lost 1 base and J lost 8, with 14 bases in between. Germline CDR1 is MNHNS and CDR2 is SASEGT. Written as DNA, the CDR3 is TGTGCCAGCAGTGAAGGGGTCCGCCCGAGGGGCTACACCTTC. This codes for CASSEGVRPRGYTF.

This clonotype was observed a few times. The chain is built from TRBV2 and TRBJ1-5, with TRBD1 matching over 7 bases. Trimming removed 6 bases from V and 4 bases from J; junction bases left unmatched: 12. Germline-derived CDR1 and CDR2 are SNHLY and FYNNEI. The CDR3 extends over 16 amino acids. CDR3: CASRTGEAAPNQPQHF. Here the CDR3 DNA reads TGTGCCAGCAGAACAGGGGAGGCCGCACCTAATCAGCCCCAGCATTTT.

This clonotype has at least ten counts. The chain combines TRBV28 with TRBJ2-7; the D gene is possibly TRBD2 (6 bases). V was shortened by 2 bases and J by 0 bases, with 14 bases between the two germline ends. Germline assignment: CDR1 MDHEN and CDR2 SYDVKM. The CDR3 extends over 16 amino acids. CDR3 protein: CASSLGRGPSSYEQYF. DNA of the CDR3: TGTGCCAGCAGTTTAGGGCGGGGTCCAAGCTCCTACGAGCAGTACTTC.

This clonotype was counted many times. The V and J genes are TRBV27 and TRBJ1-1; a weak D match, TRBD1 (6 bases). The CDR3 sequence is 16 residues long. The V gene lost 0 bases and the J gene lost 0 bases, with 11 bases spanning the gap. Germline CDR1 MNHEY, CDR2 SMNVEV (reference sequence). In nucleotides, the CDR3 is TGTGCCAGCAGTTTATCCCTGACAGGTATGAACACTGAAGCTTTCTTT. Amino acids: CASSLSLTGMNTEAFF.

This clonotype was recorded at least ten times. The chain carries TRBV29-1 and TRBJ1-1; D gene uncertain. The CDR3 is made up of 14 amino acids. Germline CDR1 SQVTM, CDR2 ANQGSEA. The V end lost 3 bases, the J end lost 9 bases, and 20 bases lay between the germline ends. The CDR3 protein is CSVEDLSLRSKAFF. DNA of the CDR3: TGCAGCGTTGAGGATTTAAGCTTGCGGTCCAAAGCTTTCTTT. The full variable domain, rest sourced from reference TRBV29-1 and TRBJ1-1, is SAVISQKPSRDICQRGTSLTIQCQVDSQVTMMFWYRQQPGQSLTLIATANQGSEATYESGFVIDKFPISRPNLTFSTLTVSNMSPEDSSIYLCSVEDLSLRSKAFFGQGTRLTVV.

Ten or more counts support this clonotype. The genes are TRBV4-2 and TRBJ1-5; maybe TRBD1 (5 bases). Looked up from germline, CDR1 is LGHNA and CDR2 is YNFKEQ. The V end lost 1 base, the J end lost 5 bases, and 15 bases lay between the germline ends. The CDR3 extends over 16 amino acids. The CDR3 DNA is TGTGCCAGCAGCCAAGTTTCGGCCCAGGGAGATCAGCCCCAGCATTTT. It specifies CASSQVSAQGDQPQHF.

A word on this clonotype: Since a much larger clone is just one base distant, this may be a read error. This chain joins TRBV4-2 and TRBJ1-1; D uncertain. The CDR3 runs 16 residues. The germline V gene has CDR1 LGHNA and CDR2 YNFKEQ. Written as DNA, the CDR3 is TGTGCCAGCAGCCCCCGCAGGAATGATATGAACACTGAATCTTTCTTT. This translates into CASSPRRNDMNTESFF.

This clonotype was counted ten times or more. The rearrangement joins TRBV11-2 to TRBJ2-3; TRBD1 aligns across 7 bases. This CDR3 is 15 amino acids long. Per the germline V gene, CDR1 is SGHAT and CDR2 is FQNNGV. V trimming: 1 base; J trimming: 5 bases; junction bases outside the gene matches: 6. This CDR3 is CASSLVARGLDTQYF. The CDR3 nucleotides are TGTGCCAGCAGCTTAGTAGCCAGGGGGTTAGATACGCAGTATTTT.

This clonotype was seen repeatedly, ten times or more. The rearrangement links TRBV19 to TRBJ2-4, with TRBD1 identical over 7 bases. V lost 3 bases, J lost 9 bases, and 8 bases stayed unmatched. The V gene's germline CDR1 is LNHDA and CDR2 SQIVND (reference sequence). The CDR3 totals 14 residues. Here the CDR3 reads CASSIGWGQSIQYF. The CDR3 DNA is TGTGCCAGTAGTATTGGGTGGGGACAGAGCATTCAGTACTTC. Looking up the rest from reference TRBV19 and TRBJ2-4 gives the full variable domain: DGGITQSPKYLFRKEGQNVTLSCEQNLNHDAMYWYRQDPGQGLRLIYYSQIVNDFQKGDIAEGYSVSREKKESFPLTVTSAQKNPTAFYLCASSIGWGQSIQYFGAGTRLSVL.

This clonotype was seen ten or more times. V usage is TRBV5-6 and J usage is TRBJ1-1; D ambiguous. This CDR3 has 13 residues. V was trimmed by 2 bases and J by 12 bases, leaving 17 bases between them. Germline CDR1 is SGHDT and CDR2 is YYEEEE. The CDR3 DNA reads TGTGCCAGCAGCTTTGACTCCCCAAAGGGAACTTTCTTT. It codes for CASSFDSPKGTFF.